This is a list of T cell receptor beta chains from one sample in a study of metastatic and nonmetastatic thyroid tumors. TCRdb recomputed clones from the PCR reads via MiXCR. The table shows about 82,000 clones, with around 13% occurring only once. The sequencing input was tumor tissue. These receptors were taken from a female donor with papillary thyroid cancer or a benign thyroid nodule (not recorded which). Some clones in this sample may be carry-over from other donors' samples. The CDR3 runs from the conserved cysteine through the conserved F or W. D genes are given only for firm matches. Some rows mark clone size as missing; the rest say once, few, many or name a class of expanded clone.

CDR3 DNA,CDR3 protein,V gene,J gene,clone size,D gene
TGTGCCAGCAATCCGACAGGTACCTCCTACGAGCAGTACTTC,CASNPTGTSYEQYF,TRBV12-3/TRBV12-4,TRBJ2-7,many,.
TGTGCCAGCAGCCTGGGGACTAGTCCTTACGAGCAGTACTTC,CASSLGTSPYEQYF,TRBV7-3,TRBJ2-7,many,TRBD2
TGTGCCAGCAGCCCTTTAGCGGGAGTACGGGATGAGCAGTTCTTC,CASSPLAGVRDEQFF,TRBV9,TRBJ2-1,many,TRBD2
TGTGCCTGGAGACCCCTCTCTGGAAACACCATATATTTT,CAWRPLSGNTIYF,TRBV30,TRBJ1-3,many,.
TGTGCCAGCAGTTACTCGATAGGGGGGCCCTACAATGAGCAGTTCTTC,CASSYSIGGPYNEQFF,TRBV6-5,TRBJ2-1,many,.
TGTGCCAGCAGTACAGGGGGCGGGAATGAAAAACTGTTTTTT,CASSTGGGNEKLFF,TRBV9,TRBJ1-4,many,TRBD1
TGTGCCAGCACCAGCCGGACTAGCGGGGTTCAAGAGACCCAGTACTTC,CASTSRTSGVQETQYF,TRBV6-1,TRBJ2-5,many,TRBD2
TGCGCCAGCAGCTTGGCGGAAGGGGGAGTATTAGGCGAGACCCAGTACTTC,CASSLAEGGVLGETQYF,TRBV5-1,TRBJ2-5,many,.
TGTGCCAGTAGTAACCCGGGACTAGCCCTCTACGAGCAGTACTTC,CASSNPGLALYEQYF,TRBV19,TRBJ2-7,many,TRBD2
TGTGCCAGCAGTTTCTGGTACCAAGAGACCCAGTACTTC,CASSFWYQETQYF,TRBV27,TRBJ2-5,many,.
TGTGCCAGCAGCCCCCGGGGCGGGAGTGGTTACAATGAGCAGTTCTTC,CASSPRGGSGYNEQFF,TRBV4-2,TRBJ2-1,many,TRBD2
TGTGCCATCAGTGTTGGAGACAATGAGCAGTTCTTC,CAISVGDNEQFF,TRBV10-3,TRBJ2-1,many,.
TGTGCCAGCAGTGCTAGCGGCACAGATACGCAGTATTTT,CASSASGTDTQYF,TRBV6-4,TRBJ2-3,many,.
TGTGCCAGCAGCTTAGAATCATTCGGCGGAACCTACGAGCAGTACTTC,CASSLESFGGTYEQYF,TRBV7-6,TRBJ2-7,many,.
TGTGCCAGCATGGCTAGCGCTTCCGTAGATACGCAGTATTTT,CASMASASVDTQYF,TRBV12-3/TRBV12-4,TRBJ2-3,many,.
TGTGCTAGTGGGTCCTCCACTAGCGGGATATCCTACGAGCAGTACTTC,CASGSSTSGISYEQYF,TRBV12-5,TRBJ2-7,many,TRBD2
TGTGCCAGCAGCTTAGATAGTCCATGGTCCTACGAGCAGTACTTC,CASSLDSPWSYEQYF,TRBV7-8,TRBJ2-7,many,.
TGTGCCAGCAGCTCCCCAGGGGGTGGGAATCAGCCCCAGCATTTT,CASSSPGGGNQPQHF,TRBV25-1,TRBJ1-5,many,TRBD1
TGTGCCAGCAGCTTACAGGGGTCTCGGGAGACCCAGTACTTC,CASSLQGSRETQYF,TRBV11-2,TRBJ2-5,many,.
TGTGCCAGCAGTCCGGGACGAGGAACCGGGGAGCTGTTTTTT,CASSPGRGTGELFF,TRBV12-3/TRBV12-4,TRBJ2-2,many,.
TGTGCCAGCAGCTTCGATCCATTCTCTGGAAACACCATATATTTT,CASSFDPFSGNTIYF,TRBV5-6,TRBJ1-3,many,.
TGTGCCAGCAGCCCCCGAGGATCTATTAGCGGCTACAATGAGCAGTTCTTC,CASSPRGSISGYNEQFF,TRBV9,TRBJ2-1,many,.
TGCAGTGCTAGGGGGGACGGGGAAGAGACCCAGTACTTC,CSARGDGEETQYF,TRBV20-1,TRBJ2-5,many,.
TGCAGCGTTGAAGTCTCTATTGTCAGGGCCTACAATGAGCAGTTCTTC,CSVEVSIVRAYNEQFF,TRBV29-1,TRBJ2-1,many,.
TGTGCCAGCAGCCAAGATCCTATTGGGACGGGAGCAACTAATGAAAAACTGTTTTTT,CASSQDPIGTGATNEKLFF,TRBV4-2,TRBJ1-4,many,.
TGTGCCAGCAGTCATGTGAGAGTTGGTAATGAGCAGTTCTTC,CASSHVRVGNEQFF,TRBV6-2/TRBV6-3,TRBJ2-1,.,.
TGCGCCAGCAGCCCCCTTACGGGGGACTACGAGCAGTACTTC,CASSPLTGDYEQYF,TRBV5-1,TRBJ2-7,many,.